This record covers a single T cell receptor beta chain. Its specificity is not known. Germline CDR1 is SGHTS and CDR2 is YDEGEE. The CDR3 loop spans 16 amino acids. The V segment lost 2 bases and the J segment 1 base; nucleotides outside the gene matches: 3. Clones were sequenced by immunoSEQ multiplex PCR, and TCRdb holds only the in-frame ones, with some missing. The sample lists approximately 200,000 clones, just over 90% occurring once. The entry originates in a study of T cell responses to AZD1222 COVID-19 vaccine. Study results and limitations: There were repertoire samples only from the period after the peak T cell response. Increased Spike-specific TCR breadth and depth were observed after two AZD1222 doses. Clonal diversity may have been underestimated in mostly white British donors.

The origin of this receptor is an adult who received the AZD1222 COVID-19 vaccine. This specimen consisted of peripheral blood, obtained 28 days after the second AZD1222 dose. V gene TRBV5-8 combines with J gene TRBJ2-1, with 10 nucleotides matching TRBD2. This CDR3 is CASSFSGRRSYNEQFF. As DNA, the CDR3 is TGTGCCAGCAGCTTTAGCGGGAGGCGTTCCTACAATGAGCAGTTCTTC.